The T cell receptor beta chain described here comes from a study of cytomegalovirus exposure and HLA in healthy donors. Study-wide context: The study placed over 65% of its approximately 430 genotyped donors in the Caucasian-associated ancestry cluster.

It was with 60 Vbeta and 13 Jbeta primers that the PCR ran. Produced via immunoSEQ multiplex PCR; TCRdb's table is partial and in-frame only. The sample consists of about 130,000 clones, roughly 80% of them appearing once. CDR1 and CDR2 (germline): SQVTM, ANQGSEA. The CDR3 is made up of 16 amino acids. V lost 4 bases and J 2 bases, leaving 18 bases between the germline ends. Concerning this clone: Its target is not known.

Regarding the study as a whole: In a later analysis, a genetic analysis reported fewer productive-TCR N-insertions in an Asian-associated ancestry cluster than the cohort average. CMV serostatus stood as the only immune exposure information on hand. According to the study, around 180 TCR beta chains were cytomegalovirus-associated.

The sequenced sample was PBMCs. This TCR was sampled from a woman aged 35 to 49 in good health and CMV-seronegative. V gene TRBV29-1 combines with J gene TRBJ2-1, with D perhaps TRBD1 (6 bases). CDR3 sequence reads: CSVGPGHELTYNEQFF. CDR3 coding DNA: TGCAGCGTTGGCCCGGGACACGAACTTACCTACAATGAGCAGTTCTTC.